This T cell receptor (beta chain) was obtained from a study of beta chain features in type 1 diabetes. The study's findings and limits: Patients' naive, central memory and regulatory TCRB repertoires appeared more alike than those of healthy donors.

There are 13 residues in the CDR3. In germline, CDR1 is LNHDA, CDR2 SQIVND (reference sequence). Deletions cut 7 bases from V and 0 bases from J, with 9 bases between. The study reverse transcribed the entire isolated RNA, so it sequenced expressed TCRB transcripts. The data were produced by immunoSEQ multiplex PCR, yet TCRdb's version contains in-frame clones alone and is incomplete. The sample lists 860,000 or so clones, about a sixth seen once, with 0.02% to 0.025% in the top ten. With respect to this clone: What it recognizes is unknown.

Sequencing was performed on naive CD4+ T cells from blood. This chain connects TRBV19 to TRBJ1-1; D is unclear. This receptor was taken from a woman aged 18-29 years in good health. This CDR3 is CASKALLNTEAFF. In DNA form, the CDR3 reads TGTGCCAGTAAGGCCCTGTTGAACACTGAAGCTTTCTTT.